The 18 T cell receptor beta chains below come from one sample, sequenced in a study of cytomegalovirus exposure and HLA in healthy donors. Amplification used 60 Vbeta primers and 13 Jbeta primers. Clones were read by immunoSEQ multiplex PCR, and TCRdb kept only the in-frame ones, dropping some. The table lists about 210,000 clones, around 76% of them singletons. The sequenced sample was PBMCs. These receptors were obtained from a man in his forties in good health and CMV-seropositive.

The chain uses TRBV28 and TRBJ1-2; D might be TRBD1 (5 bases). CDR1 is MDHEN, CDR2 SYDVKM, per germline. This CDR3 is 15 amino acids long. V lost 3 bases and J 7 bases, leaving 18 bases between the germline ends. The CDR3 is CASSFPARERSGYTF. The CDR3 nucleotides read TGTGCCAGCAGTTTCCCCGCCAGGGAAAGAAGTGGCTACACCTTC.

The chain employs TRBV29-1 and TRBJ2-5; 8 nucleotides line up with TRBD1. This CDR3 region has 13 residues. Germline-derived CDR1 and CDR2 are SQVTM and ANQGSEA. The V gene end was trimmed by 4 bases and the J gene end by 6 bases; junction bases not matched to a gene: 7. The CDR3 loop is CSVGQGSGQTQYF. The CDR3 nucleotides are TGCAGCGTTGGACAGGGGTCGGGTCAGACCCAGTACTTC.

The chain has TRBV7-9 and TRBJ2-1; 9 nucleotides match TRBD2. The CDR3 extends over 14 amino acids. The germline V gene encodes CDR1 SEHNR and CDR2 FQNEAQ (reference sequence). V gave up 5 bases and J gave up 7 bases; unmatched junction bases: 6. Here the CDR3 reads CASSHSGSGNEQFF. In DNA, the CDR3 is TGTGCCAGCAGCCATAGCGGGAGTGGGAATGAGCAGTTCTTC.

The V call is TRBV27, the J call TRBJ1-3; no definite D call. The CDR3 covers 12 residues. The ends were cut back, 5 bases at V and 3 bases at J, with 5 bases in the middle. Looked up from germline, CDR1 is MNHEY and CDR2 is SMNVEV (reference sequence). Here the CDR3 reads CASSGLGNTIYF. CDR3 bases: TGTGCCAGCAGTGGACTTGGAAACACCATATATTTT.

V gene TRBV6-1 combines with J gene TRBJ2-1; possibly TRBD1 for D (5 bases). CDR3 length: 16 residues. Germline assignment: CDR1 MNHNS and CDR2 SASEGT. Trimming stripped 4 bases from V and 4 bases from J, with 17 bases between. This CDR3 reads CASSAPSQGPYNEQFF. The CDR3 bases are TGTGCCAGCAGTGCCCCGAGCCAGGGTCCGTACAATGAGCAGTTCTTC.

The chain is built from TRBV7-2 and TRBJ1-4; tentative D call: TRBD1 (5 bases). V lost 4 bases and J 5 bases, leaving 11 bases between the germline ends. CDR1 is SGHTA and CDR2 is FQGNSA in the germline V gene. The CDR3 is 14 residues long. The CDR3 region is CASSYRFGNEKLFF. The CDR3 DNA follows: TGTGCCAGCAGCTACAGGTTCGGGAATGAAAAACTGTTTTTT.

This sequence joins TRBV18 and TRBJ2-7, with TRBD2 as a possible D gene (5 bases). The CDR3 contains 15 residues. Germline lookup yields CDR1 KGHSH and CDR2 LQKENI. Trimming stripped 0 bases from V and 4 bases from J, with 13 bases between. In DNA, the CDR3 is TGTGCCAGCTCACCACCGCTCCCACGGGGTTACGAGCAGTACTTC. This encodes CASSPPLPRGYEQYF. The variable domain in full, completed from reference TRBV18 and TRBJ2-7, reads NAGVMQNPRHLVRRRGQEARLRCSPMKGHSHVYWYRQLPEEGLKFMVYLQKENIIDESGMPKERFSAEFPKEGPSILRIQQVVRGDSAAYFCASSPPLPRGYEQYFGPGTRLTVT.

The CDR3: CASSQGSRIYEQYF. The CDR3 nucleotides are TGCGCCAGCAGCCAAGGATCGCGGATCTACGAGCAGTACTTC. V is TRBV4-1 and J is TRBJ2-7; D ambiguous. CDR3 length equals 14 residues. The germline V gene encodes CDR1 MGHRA and CDR2 YSYEKL. V lost 1 base and J lost 3, with 10 bases in between.

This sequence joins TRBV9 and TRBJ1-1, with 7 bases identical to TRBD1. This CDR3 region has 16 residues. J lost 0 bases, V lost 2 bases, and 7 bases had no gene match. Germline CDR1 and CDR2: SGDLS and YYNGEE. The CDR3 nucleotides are TGTGCCAGCAGCGTCCGGGACAGCACTTTGAACACTGAAGCTTTCTTT. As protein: CASSVRDSTLNTEAFF.

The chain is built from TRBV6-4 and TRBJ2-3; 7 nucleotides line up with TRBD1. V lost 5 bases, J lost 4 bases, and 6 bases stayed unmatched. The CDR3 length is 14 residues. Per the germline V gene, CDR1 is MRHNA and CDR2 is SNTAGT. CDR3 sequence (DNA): TGTGCCAGCAGTCGACAGGGAACCGCAGATACGCAGTATTTT. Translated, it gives CASSRQGTADTQYF.

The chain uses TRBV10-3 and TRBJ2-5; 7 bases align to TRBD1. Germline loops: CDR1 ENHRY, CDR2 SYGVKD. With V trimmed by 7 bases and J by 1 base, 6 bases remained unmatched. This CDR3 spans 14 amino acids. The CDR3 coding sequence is TGTGCCATCATGAGTGCAGGGGGCCAAGAGACCCAGTACTTC. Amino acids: CAIMSAGGQETQYF.

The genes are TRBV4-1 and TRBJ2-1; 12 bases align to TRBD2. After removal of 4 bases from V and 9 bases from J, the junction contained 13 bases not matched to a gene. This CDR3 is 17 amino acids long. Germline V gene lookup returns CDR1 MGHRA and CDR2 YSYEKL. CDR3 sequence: CASSLPSGLAGNSEQFF. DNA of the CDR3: TGCGCCAGCAGCCTCCCCAGCGGACTAGCGGGAAACTCTGAGCAGTTCTTC.

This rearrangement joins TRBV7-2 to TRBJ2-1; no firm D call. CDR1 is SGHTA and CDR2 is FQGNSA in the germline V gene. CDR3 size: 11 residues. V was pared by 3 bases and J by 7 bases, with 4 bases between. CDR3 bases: TGTGCCAGCAGCTTCTATAATGAGCAGTTCTTC. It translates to CASSFYNEQFF.

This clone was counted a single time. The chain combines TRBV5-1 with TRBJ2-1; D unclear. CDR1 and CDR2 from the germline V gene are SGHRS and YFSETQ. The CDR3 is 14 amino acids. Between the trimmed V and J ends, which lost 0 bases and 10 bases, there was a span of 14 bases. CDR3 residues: CASSLGSSEKEQFF. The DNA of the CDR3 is TGCGCCAGCAGCTTGGGTAGCTCGGAGAAGGAGCAGTTCTTC.

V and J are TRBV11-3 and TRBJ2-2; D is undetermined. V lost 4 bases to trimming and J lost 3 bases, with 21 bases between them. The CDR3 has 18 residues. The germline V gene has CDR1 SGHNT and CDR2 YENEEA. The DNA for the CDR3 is TGTGCCAGCAGCTCAAATGGGTTTGACTTGGAGTACACCGGGGAGCTGTTTTTT. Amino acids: CASSSNGFDLEYTGELFF. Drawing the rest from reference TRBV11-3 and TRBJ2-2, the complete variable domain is EAGVVQSPRYKIIEKKQPVAFWCNPISGHNTLYWYLQNLGQGPELLIRYENEEAVDDSQLPKDRFSAERLKGVDSTLKIQPAELGDSAVYLCASSSNGFDLEYTGELFFGEGSRLTVL.

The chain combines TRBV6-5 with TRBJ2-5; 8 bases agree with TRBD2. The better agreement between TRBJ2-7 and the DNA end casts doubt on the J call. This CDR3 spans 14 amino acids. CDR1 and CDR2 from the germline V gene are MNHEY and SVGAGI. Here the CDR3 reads CASSLSGTRYEQYF. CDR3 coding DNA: TGTGCCAGCAGCCTTAGCGGGACCAGATACGAGCAGTACTTC.

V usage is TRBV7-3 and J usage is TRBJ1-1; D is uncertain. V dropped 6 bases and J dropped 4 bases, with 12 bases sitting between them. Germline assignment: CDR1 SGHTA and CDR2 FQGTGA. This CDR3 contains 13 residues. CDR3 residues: CASSQTTSTEAFF. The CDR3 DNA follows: TGTGCCAGCAGTCAGACAACGAGCACTGAAGCTTTCTTT.

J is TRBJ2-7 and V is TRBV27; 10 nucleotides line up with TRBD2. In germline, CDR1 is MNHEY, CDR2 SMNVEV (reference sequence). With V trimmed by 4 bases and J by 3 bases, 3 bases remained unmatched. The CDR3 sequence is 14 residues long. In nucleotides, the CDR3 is TGTGCCAGCAGTTGGTCTAGCGGGAGCTACGAGCAGTACGTC. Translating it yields CASSWSSGSYEQYV.